This T cell receptor (beta chain) was retrieved from a study of blood T cell repertoires in COVID-19. The overall study: COVID-19 samples from acute and convalescent phases originated in the United States, Italy and Spain.

Authors' analysis steps: Researchers report that nucleated cell counts were estimated from reference gene primer amplification. Using immunoSEQ multiplex PCR, the repertoire was profiled, and TCRdb retains in-frame clones only, with some absent. D and trimming come from the DNA, and the V and J calls and clone size come from that table. The sample records 350,000 to 500,000 clones, about 88% being singletons. This TCR derives from a young woman who had been exposed to COVID-19. The sequencing input was PBMCs or T cells enriched from blood (not recorded which).

The CDR3 spells CAARDREKTQYF. The CDR3 nucleotides are TGCGCCGCCCGGGACAGGGAAAAGACCCAGTACTTC. This chain links TRBV10-1 with TRBJ2-5; 9 bases agree with TRBD1. CDR3 length: 12 residues. Germline V lookup: CDR1 WNHNN, CDR2 SYGVQD (reference sequence). V shed 11 bases and J 6 bases; nucleotides not matched to a gene: 7.